These T cell receptor beta chains were read from a single sample in a study of cytomegalovirus exposure and HLA in healthy donors. The method was immunoSEQ multiplex PCR; TCRdb's version includes in-frame clones alone and lacks a portion of them. The repertoire holds around 100,000 clones, with roughly 80% as singletons. Specimen: PBMCs. Every receptor here comes from a male donor in good health and CMV-seropositive. Each CDR3 is given with its conserved first and last residue. Fields, in order: J gene, clone size, D gene, V gene, CDR3 DNA, CDR3 protein. A D gene is named only where the DNA matches it firmly. Size is stated for part of the rows, as once, few or many counts, or as a class when the clone is expanded.

J: TRBJ2-7; size: .; D: TRBD1; V: TRBV28; DNA: TGTGCCAGCAGTACAGACCGGGACAGGGGGCGGTACGAGCAGTACTTC; CDR3: CASSTDRDRGRYEQYF
J: TRBJ2-7; size: .; D: TRBD1; V: TRBV5-8; DNA: TGTGCCAGCAGCTTCGGACAGGGGGCTAGGGAGCAGTACTTC; CDR3: CASSFGQGAREQYF
J: TRBJ1-2; size: .; D: .; V: TRBV6-5; DNA: TGTGCCAGCAGTTACATCCCCGGGGGGGGCGATTATGGCTACACCTTC; CDR3: CASSYIPGGGDYGYTF
J: TRBJ2-2; size: .; D: .; V: TRBV5-4; DNA: TGTGCCAGCAGCTCCCTAGATAGCGCGAACACCGGGGAGCTGTTTTTT; CDR3: CASSSLDSANTGELFF
J: TRBJ1-2; size: .; D: .; V: TRBV5-1; DNA: TGCGCCAGCAGCTCCGTGGGGGGGCAGAACTATGGCTACACCTTC; CDR3: CASSSVGGQNYGYTF
J: TRBJ1-6; size: few; D: TRBD1; V: TRBV9; DNA: TGTGCCAGCAGCATTGGGACAGGGGGCGAATCACCCCTCCACTTT; CDR3: CASSIGTGGESPLHF
J: TRBJ2-1; size: .; D: .; V: TRBV27; DNA: TGTGCCAGCAGTTTAGACAGGAACTCCTACAATGAGCAGTTCTTC; CDR3: CASSLDRNSYNEQFF
J: TRBJ2-1; size: .; D: .; V: TRBV5-1; DNA: TGCGCCAGCAGCTTGGGAGGGGGTGAGCAGTTCTTC; CDR3: CASSLGGGEQFF
J: TRBJ1-6; size: few; D: TRBD1; V: TRBV4-1; DNA: TGCGCCAGCAGCCAAGCCTCCGGGACAGGGAGATCACCCCTCCACTTT; CDR3: CASSQASGTGRSPLHF
J: TRBJ2-2; size: .; D: TRBD2; V: TRBV7-8; DNA: TGTGCCAGCAGCTTTACTAGCGGGGGGCCCGGGGAGCTGTTTTTT; CDR3: CASSFTSGGPGELFF
J: TRBJ1-1; size: .; D: .; V: TRBV30; DNA: TGTGCATTTAGGACAGCGAACACTGAAGCTTTCTTT; CDR3: CAFRTANTEAFF
J: TRBJ2-7; size: .; D: .; V: TRBV7-9; DNA: TGTGCCAGCAGCCCCATCTACGAGCAGTACTTC; CDR3: CASSPIYEQYF
J: TRBJ1-6; size: .; D: TRBD1; V: TRBV5-6; DNA: TGTGCCAGCAGTCGGGACAGGGCGAGTTCACCCCTCCACTTT; CDR3: CASSRDRASSPLHF
J: TRBJ1-1; size: .; D: .; V: TRBV5-4; DNA: TGTGCCAGCAGCCTCATCCAGGGCCCCGGCACTGAAGCTTTCTTT; CDR3: CASSLIQGPGTEAFF
J: TRBJ1-2; size: .; D: TRBD1; V: TRBV2; DNA: TGTGCCAGCAGGCTCCTGGACAGGGGGGATGGCTACACCTTC; CDR3: CASRLLDRGDGYTF
J: TRBJ2-1; size: .; D: TRBD2; V: TRBV7-8; DNA: TGTGCCAGCAGCCCCCGCAGACTAGCGGGGGACTACAATGAGCAGTTCTTC; CDR3: CASSPRRLAGDYNEQFF
J: TRBJ2-7; size: once; D: .; V: TRBV6-1; DNA: TGTGCCAGCAGTGAAGCGCATTTACAGTCCTACGAGCAGTACTTC; CDR3: CASSEAHLQSYEQYF
J: TRBJ1-6; size: .; D: TRBD1; V: TRBV5-5; DNA: TGTGCCAGCAGAACAACAGGGGGCTTCTATAATTCACCCCTCCACTTT; CDR3: CASRTTGGFYNSPLHF
J: TRBJ1-2; size: .; D: TRBD1; V: TRBV18; DNA: TGTGCCAGCTCACCATTGATGACTTTGGAGGGGGCGGGTGGCTACACCTTC; CDR3: CASSPLMTLEGAGGYTF
J: TRBJ2-7; size: .; D: .; V: TRBV5-6; DNA: TGTGCCAGCAGCTTACAAGGGGTCTACGAGCAGTACTTC; CDR3: CASSLQGVYEQYF
J: TRBJ1-2; size: .; D: .; V: TRBV5-6; DNA: TGTGCCAGCAGCTTGGCGCTGGTGGGAGCCTCCTTC; CDR3: CASSLALVGASF
J: TRBJ2-3; size: .; D: .; V: TRBV5-6; DNA: TGTGCCAGCAGCTTTTCTCGCGGGGATTACACAGATACGCAGTATTTT; CDR3: CASSFSRGDYTDTQYF
J: TRBJ1-3; size: .; D: .; V: TRBV7-9; DNA: TGTGCCAGCAGCTTAATCAAACGGGGAAGCTCTGGAAACACCATATATTTT; CDR3: CASSLIKRGSSGNTIYF
J: TRBJ2-3; size: .; D: TRBD2; V: TRBV9; DNA: TGTGCCAGCAGCGTCGGGACTAGCGGCACAGATACGCAGTATTTT; CDR3: CASSVGTSGTDTQYF